Shown below are 25 T cell receptor beta chains from a single sample sequenced in a study of OX40 agonist ivuxolimab in advanced cancers. Using immunoSEQ multiplex PCR, the repertoire was profiled, and TCRdb retains in-frame clones only, with some absent. The sample consists of about 20,000 clones, under 95% of them appearing once. Sample: CD4+ or CD8+ T cells sorted from blood, taken in a trial of the OX40 agonist ivuxolimab. These receptors were obtained from an adult with an advanced solid tumor such as melanoma, head and neck, liver or kidney cancer.

J is TRBJ1-4 and V is TRBV6-5, with 8 bases identical to TRBD1. The CDR3 spans 16 residues. Germline values: CDR1 MNHEY, CDR2 SVGAGI. Trimming cost V 4 bases and J 8 bases; bases outside gene matches: 12. In DNA form, the CDR3 reads TGTGCCAGCAGTTTCGGACAGGGTCCCCTCCACGAAAAACTGTTTTTT. Amino acid sequence: CASSFGQGPLHEKLFF.

This chain's CDR3 is CASSLGGQETQYF. For the CDR3, the DNA is TGTGCCAGCAGCTTGGGGGGCCAAGAGACCCAGTACTTC. The chain employs TRBV5-6 and TRBJ2-5; D unresolved. Trimming took off 0 bases at V and 1 base at J, with 4 bases between the two ends. Germline V gene data show CDR1 as SGHDT and CDR2 as YYEEEE. The CDR3 length is 13 residues.

The CDR3 bases are TGTGCCAGCAGTACCCAGGGGTTTACTGAAGCTTTCTTT. Translation: CASSTQGFTEAFF. This chain connects TRBV27 to TRBJ1-1, with a weak D call TRBD1 (6 bases). V was shortened by 5 bases and J by 5 bases, with 12 bases between the two germline ends. There are 13 residues in the CDR3. The germline gives CDR1 MNHEY, CDR2 SMNVEV (reference sequence).

This chain uses TRBV19 with TRBJ1-5; D is ambiguous. CDR3 length: 13 amino acids. Germline CDR1 and CDR2: LNHDA and SQIVND (reference sequence). Trimming removed 2 bases from V and 5 bases from J, with 7 bases in between. CDR3 loop: CASSISQHQPQHF. Here the CDR3 DNA reads TGTGCCAGTAGTATAAGTCAGCATCAGCCCCAGCATTTT.

This clone was detected once. This chain connects TRBV4-1 to TRBJ2-7; D is ambiguous. CDR3 length equals 13 residues. Germline assignment: CDR1 MGHRA and CDR2 YSYEKL. Deletions cut 0 bases from V and 2 bases from J, with 5 bases between. CDR3 loop: CASSQDWPYEQYF. In DNA form, the CDR3 reads TGCGCCAGCAGCCAAGATTGGCCCTACGAGCAGTACTTC.

This chain uses TRBV4-1 with TRBJ2-1, with TRBD2 as a possible D gene (5 bases). The V end lost 0 bases, the J end lost 8 bases, and 14 bases lay between the germline ends. This CDR3 is 15 amino acids long. Germline CDR1 reads MGHRA; CDR2 reads YSYEKL. CDR3 sequence reads: CASSQDPRGYDEQFF. In nucleotides, the CDR3 is TGCGCCAGCAGCCAAGATCCCCGGGGTTACGATGAGCAGTTCTTC.

This chain joins TRBV6-1 and TRBJ2-7; 7 positions agree with TRBD2. V gave up 0 bases and J gave up 2 bases; unmatched junction bases: 16. The germline CDR1 and CDR2 sequences are MNHNS and SASEGT. The length of the CDR3 is 19 residues. CDR3 DNA sequence: TGTGCCAGCAGTGAAGCGCTCTTAGGGTGGGAGGGGCCTCCCTACGAGCAGTACTTC. This gives the protein CASSEALLGWEGPPYEQYF.

The V and J genes are TRBV6-4 and TRBJ2-3, with 14 bases fitting TRBD2. This CDR3 has 15 amino acids. In germline, CDR1 is MRHNA, CDR2 SNTAGT. Unmatched junction bases numbered 4, after V lost 6 bases and J lost 5 bases. The CDR3 loop is CASRAGTSGGDTQYF. CDR3 DNA sequence: TGTGCCAGCAGAGCCGGGACTAGCGGGGGAGATACGCAGTATTTT.

The chain joins TRBV7-9 to TRBJ1-2; 9 positions agree with TRBD1. The V segment lost 1 base and the J segment 3 bases; nucleotides outside the gene matches: 9. Germline CDR1 is SEHNR and CDR2 is FQNEAQ (reference sequence). The length of the CDR3 is 17 residues. The DNA for the CDR3 is TGTGCCAGCAGCTTAGTGCACCGGGACAGGGATTACTATGGCTACACCTTC. Translating it yields CASSLVHRDRDYYGYTF.

The chain recombines TRBV5-6 with TRBJ2-1; D might be TRBD1 (5 bases). Trimming shortened V by 4 bases and J by 8 bases, and 13 bases separated the two germline ends. Germline CDR1 reads SGHDT; CDR2 reads YYEEEE. The CDR3 spans 13 residues. CDR3 in DNA: TGTGCCAGCAGCCCCAGGGAAAGGTATGAGCAGTTCTTC. It encodes CASSPRERYEQFF.

The CDR3 DNA reads as TGTGCCAGCAGTTTCGGACAGTTGGACTATGGCTACACCTTC. This gives the protein CASSFGQLDYGYTF. V usage is TRBV7-8 and J usage is TRBJ1-2; possibly TRBD1 for D (6 bases). Germline V CDR1 and CDR2: SGHVS, FQNEAQ. Trimming took 6 bases from V and 3 from J, leaving 14 bases between them. The CDR3 is 14 residues long. The full variable domain, in which reference TRBV7-8 and TRBJ1-2 provide the parts outside the CDR3, is GAGVSQSPRYKVAKRGQDVALRCDPISGHVSLFWYQQALGQGPEFLTYFQNEAQLDKSGLPSDRFFAERPEGSVSTLKIQRTQQEDSAVYLCASSFGQLDYGYTFGSGTRLTVV.

In its sample, this clone was seen once. V is TRBV6-1 and J is TRBJ2-7; tentatively, D is TRBD1 (7 bases). CDR1 is MNHNS, CDR2 SASEGT, per germline. The germline V and J ends were trimmed by 11 bases and 3 bases, with 17 bases remaining between them. The CDR3 sequence is 13 residues long. CDR3 amino acids: CASEGTDFYEQYF. In nucleotides, the CDR3 is TGTGCCTCGGAGGGGACAGATTTCTACGAGCAGTACTTC.

By share of the sample, this clone is medium-sized. This chain joins TRBV19 and TRBJ1-1; no clear D gene. The CDR3 contains 14 residues. The V gene's germline CDR1 is LNHDA and CDR2 SQIVND (reference sequence). Trimming stripped 3 bases from V and 2 bases from J, with 10 bases between. CDR3 amino acids: CASSMGPANTEAFF. The CDR3 coding sequence is TGTGCCAGTAGTATGGGTCCAGCAAACACTGAAGCTTTCTTT.

The V and J genes are TRBV9 and TRBJ2-5; 8 positions match TRBD2. This CDR3 is 16 amino acids long. Trimming removed 0 bases from V and 1 base from J; junction bases left unmatched: 5. Germline-derived CDR1 and CDR2 are SGDLS and YYNGEE. CDR3 sequence reads: CASSVGSGGTQETQYF. CDR3 bases: TGTGCCAGCAGCGTAGGGAGCGGGGGCACCCAAGAGACCCAGTACTTC.

The V and J genes are TRBV13 and TRBJ2-7; 10 nucleotides align to TRBD1. CDR1 and CDR2 (germline): PRHDT, FYEKMQ (reference sequence). Trimming removed 3 bases from V and 4 bases from J; junction bases left unmatched: 6. The CDR3 covers 15 residues. In nucleotides, the CDR3 is TGTGCCAGCAGCTTCAGGACAGGGGGAGGATACGAGCAGTACTTC. As protein: CASSFRTGGGYEQYF. Filled out from reference TRBV13 and TRBJ2-7, the complete variable domain reads AAGVIQSPRHLIKEKRETATLKCYPIPRHDTVYWYQQGPGQDPQFLISFYEKMQSDKGSIPDRFSAQQFSDYHSELNMSSLELGDSALYFCASSFRTGGGYEQYFGPGTRLTVT.

The V and J genes are TRBV10-3 and TRBJ2-3; D is possibly TRBD2 (5 bases). The CDR3 sequence is 13 residues long. With 7 bases removed from V and 3 bases from J, the gap between germline ends came to 11 bases. The germline CDR1 and CDR2 sequences are ENHRY and SYGVKD. In DNA form, the CDR3 reads TGTGCCATCACGGTCCGGGGAACAGATACGCAGTATTTT. Its protein product is CAITVRGTDTQYF.

DNA for the CDR3: TGTGCCAGCAGCTCCGGGACAGGGTTGGGGTATGGCTACACCTTC. This gives the protein CASSSGTGLGYGYTF. The chain couples TRBV7-2 to TRBJ1-2; 9 bases agree with TRBD1. The germline V gene encodes CDR1 SGHTA and CDR2 FQGNSA. CDR3 length: 15 residues. V was clipped by 4 bases and J by 5 bases; unmatched bases: 8.

The CDR3 bases are TGCGCCAGCAAGGAACACTCCACAGATACGCAGTATTTT. Protein product: CASKEHSTDTQYF. The J gene is TRBJ2-3, the V gene TRBV4-1; D gene unclear. Trimming took off 7 bases at V and 2 bases at J, with 10 bases between the two ends. This CDR3 is built from 13 residues. The germline gives CDR1 MGHRA, CDR2 YSYEKL.

This chain links TRBV14 with TRBJ2-5; 7 bases align to TRBD1. The J segment lost 2 bases and the V segment lost 1 base, leaving 7 bases of the junction unmatched. The CDR3 length is 16 residues. CDR1 SGHDN and CDR2 FVKESK come from the germline V gene. Here the CDR3 reads CASSQGGQAYQETQYF. CDR3 bases: TGTGCCAGCAGCCAAGGAGGACAGGCTTATCAAGAGACCCAGTACTTC.

The V call is TRBV13, the J call TRBJ1-2; 7 positions agree with TRBD1. In germline, CDR1 is PRHDT, CDR2 FYEKMQ (reference sequence). The CDR3 covers 15 residues. V lost 3 bases, J lost 6 bases, and 10 bases stayed unmatched. CDR3 DNA sequence: TGTGCCAGCAGCTTGGTGGCAGGGGGTTGGAATGGCTACACCTTC. Translation gives CASSLVAGGWNGYTF.

This chain links TRBV11-2 with TRBJ2-7; a weak D match, TRBD2 (7 bases). CDR1 and CDR2 from the germline V gene are SGHAT and FQNNGV. The CDR3 has 14 amino acids. Trimming removed 7 bases at V and 2 bases at J, with 15 bases between. CDR3: CASTWEGVTYEQYF. In DNA, the CDR3 is TGTGCCAGCACCTGGGAGGGGGTGACCTACGAGCAGTACTTC.

The J gene is TRBJ2-7, the V gene TRBV30, with D unclear. The CDR3 has 13 amino acids. Germline-derived CDR1 and CDR2 are GTSNPN and SVGIG (reference sequence). V was trimmed by 0 bases and J by 6 bases, leaving 12 bases between them. The CDR3 DNA reads as TGTGCCTGGAGTGTAGACAACTTGAGCGAGCAGTACTTC. It yields the protein CAWSVDNLSEQYF.

This rearrangement joins TRBV19 to TRBJ1-5, with TRBD1 matching over 7 bases. In germline, CDR1 is LNHDA, CDR2 SQIVND (reference sequence). The CDR3 has 15 amino acids. V was clipped by 1 base and J by 3 bases; unmatched bases: 3. The CDR3 DNA reads as TGTGCCAGTAGTATAGGGCAGGGGGTCAATCAGCCCCAGCATTTT. It codes for CASSIGQGVNQPQHF.

As to this clone: Since a much larger clone is just one base distant, this may be a read error. The rearrangement uses TRBV27 and TRBJ2-7; TRBD2 might be the D (7 bases). The CDR3 length is 13 residues. The germline V gene encodes CDR1 MNHEY and CDR2 SMNVEV (reference sequence). CDR3 protein: CASMGGASYKQYF. As DNA, the CDR3 is TGTGCCAGCATGGGGGGGGCTTCCTACAAGCAGTACTTC.

This CDR3 is CASSFEKTIAGTEAFF. The DNA of the CDR3 is TGCGCCAGCAGCTTCGAAAAGACAATCGCCGGTACTGAAGCTTTCTTT. The chain employs TRBV5-1 and TRBJ1-1; D call uncertain. The germline V gene has CDR1 SGHRS and CDR2 YFSETQ. The CDR3 has 16 amino acids. V was cut by 2 bases and J by 5 bases, with 19 bases left in between.